This entry is about one T cell receptor beta chain. Antigen specificity is unknown. The sample belongs to a study of Graves' ophthalmopathy and Graves' hyperthyroidism. Broader study findings: It was with 70.59% sensitivity and about 73% specificity that the model predicted ophthalmopathy progression.

From RNA, the CDR3 regions of TCR beta chains were amplified and sequenced. The first round was an RT-PCR with HTBI primers, and the second round was a multiplex PCR. TCRdb redid the calling of the multiplex PCR reads with MiXCR, one entry per CDR3 protein. Among over a million distinct CDR3 sequences, less than 45% were seen once, and the ten largest hold roughly 11%. Trimming shortened V by 6 bases and J by 2 bases, and 14 bases separated the two germline ends. This CDR3 comprises 14 residues. The sequence came from an adult man with Graves' hyperthyroidism. The chain carries TRBV12-3 or TRBV12-4 and TRBJ2-7; D may be TRBD1 (6 bases). The sequencing input was peripheral blood or thyroid tissue (not recorded which). In DNA form, the CDR3 reads TGTGCCAGCAGCCAAGACAACAGGGCCTACGAGCAGTACTTC. Protein product: CASSQDNRAYEQYF.